The entry below gives a single TCR beta chain sequence along with its context. Its antigen is unknown. The entry originates in a study of cytomegalovirus exposure and HLA in healthy donors. Study outcomes and limitations: Earlier analysis found most TCR beta V segments productive about 90% or about 30% of the time. Three of the chains that were CMV-associated were confirmed in vitro to be specific for CMV antigens. Fewer N-insertions than the approximately 700-donor mean were reportedly shown by an Asian-associated ancestry cluster in a later analysis.

Per germline, CDR1 SGHDT and CDR2 YYEEEE. Trimming at V came to 4 bases and at J to 5 bases, leaving 10 bases not matched to a gene. The CDR3 length is 17 residues. This PCR relied on a set of 60 Vbeta primers and 13 Jbeta primers. Only in-frame clones appear in the TCRdb table, and some are missing; sequencing was by immunoSEQ multiplex PCR. The repertoire holds 150,000 to 200,000 clones, with more than 75% as singletons. The V gene is TRBV5-6, the J gene TRBJ2-5; 14 nucleotides line up with TRBD2. This receptor was obtained from a woman aged 18 to 35 in good health and CMV-seronegative. Sequencing input: PBMCs. The CDR3 here is CASSHGTSGSGWETQYF. The CDR3 DNA reads as TGTGCCAGCAGCCACGGGACTAGCGGGAGTGGTTGGGAGACCCAGTACTTC.